One sample yielded the 14 T cell receptor beta chains listed below, sequenced in a study of beta chain features in type 1 diabetes. These receptors are not linked to any known antigen. Study-wide points: Type 1 diabetes patients had TCRB CDR3s that were shorter (moderately but significantly so) in all four CD4+ subsets.

Expressed TCRB transcripts got sequenced, as all isolated RNA was reverse transcribed. TCRdb's copy holds only in-frame clones and misses some; the assay was immunoSEQ multiplex PCR. Altogether some 240,000 clones are present, roughly 17% being singletons, with the ten largest covering about 0.092%. The sequenced material came from naive CD4+ T cells from blood. The receptor source for this set is a man aged 25-45 years with type 1 diabetes.

This clone was detected a few times. The chain joins TRBV29-1 to TRBJ1-1, with a tentative D call TRBD1 (5 bases). The CDR3 loop spans 12 amino acids. Germline CDR1 and CDR2: SQVTM and ANQGSEA. The V gene lost 1 base and the J gene lost 5 bases, with 8 bases spanning the gap. CDR3 coding DNA: TGCAGCGTTGAAGTTGGACAAACTGAAGCTTTCTTT. Protein: CSVEVGQTEAFF.

CDR3 bases: TGTGCCAGCTCACGGACTAGCGGGAACGACAATGAGCAGTTCTTC. Amino acids: CASSRTSGNDNEQFF. The V call is TRBV18, the J call TRBJ2-1; 12 bases are a match to TRBD2. From germline, CDR1 is KGHSH and CDR2 LQKENI. The CDR3 runs to 15 residues. The junction had 3 bases not matched to a gene; V was cut back by 4 bases and J by 5 bases.

The V and J genes are TRBV21-1 and TRBJ2-1; the tabulated D call, TRBD1, remains unverified against the DNA. TRBV21-1 is a pseudogene segment. This CDR3 is 15 amino acids long. This CDR3 is CASSKGWGIYNEQFF. CDR3 DNA: TGTGCCAGCAGCAAAGGTTGGGGCATCTACAATGAGCAGTTCTTC.

This clone was counted a few times. Different DNA sequences within this sample yield the same CDR3. The chain links TRBV30 to TRBJ1-1; D is unresolved. Germline V gene data show CDR1 as GTSNPN and CDR2 as SVGIG (reference sequence). The CDR3 extends over 12 amino acids. Trimming stripped 2 bases from V and 1 base from J, with 5 bases between. The CDR3 DNA reads TGTGCCTGGAGTAGGGAGAACACTGAAGCTTTCTTT. Amino acid sequence: CAWSRENTEAFF. The variable domain in full, completed from reference TRBV30 and TRBJ1-1, reads SQTIHQWPATLVQPVGSPLSLECTVEGTSNPNLYWYRQAAGRGLQLLFYSVGIGQISSEVPQNLSASRPQDRQFILSSKKLLLSDSGFYLCAWSRENTEAFFGQGTRLTVV.

The chain is built from TRBV29-1 and TRBJ2-5; possibly TRBD1 or TRBD2 for D (5 bases each). Germline CDR1 and CDR2: SQVTM and ANQGSEA. The CDR3 sequence is 12 residues long. The CDR3 sequence is CKEGTGQETQYF. The CDR3 DNA sequence: TGCAAGGAAGGGACGGGCCAAGAGACCCAGTACTTC. Complete variable domain (other parts from reference TRBV29-1 and TRBJ2-5): SAVISQKPSRDICQRGTSLTIQCQVDSQVTMMFWYRQQPGQSLTLIATANQGSEATYESGFVIDKFPISRPNLTFSTLTVSNMSPEDSSIYLCKEGTGQETQYFGPGTRLLVL.

This clone was seen a handful of times. The chain uses TRBV25-1 and TRBJ2-7; 7 nucleotides line up with TRBD1. The V gene end was trimmed by 4 bases and the J gene end by 0 bases; junction bases not matched to a gene: 6. The length of the CDR3 is 15 residues. Germline CDR1 and CDR2: MGHDK and SYGVNS. This CDR3 reads CASSVSGQLSYEQYF. CDR3 coding DNA: TGTGCCAGCAGTGTATCGGGACAGCTCTCCTACGAGCAGTACTTC.

A few counts support this clone. The chain carries TRBV29-1 and TRBJ2-1, with D possibly matching TRBD2 (6 bases). CDR1 is SQVTM and CDR2 is ANQGSEA in the germline V gene. The CDR3 is 13 residues long. Written as DNA, the CDR3 is TGCAACTCTTGGACTACGCTACATCTTGAGCAGTTCTTC. It is translated as CNSWTTLHLEQFF.

The CDR3 loop is CASSERGPYEQYF. CDR3 nucleotide sequence: TGTGCCAGCAGCGAGCGCGGGCCCTACGAGCAGTACTTC. The chain has TRBV13 and TRBJ2-7; maybe TRBD2 (5 bases). With 5 bases removed from V and 2 bases from J, the gap between germline ends came to 10 bases. The V gene's germline CDR1 is PRHDT and CDR2 FYEKMQ (reference sequence). The CDR3 is 13 amino acids.

This clone was detected only a few times. The rearrangement joins TRBV4-1 to TRBJ2-2; D gene uncertain. The CDR3 covers 15 residues. Germline V gene sequence: CDR1 MGHRA, CDR2 YSYEKL. V lost 2 bases and J lost 5, with 12 bases in between. CDR3 nucleotides: TGCGCCAGCAGCCAACCTGTGCTCAGGACCGGGGAGCTGTTTTTT. Translated, it gives CASSQPVLRTGELFF.

The chain links TRBV11-3 to TRBJ2-5; D may be TRBD1 or TRBD2 (5 bases each). Germline V gene sequence: CDR1 SGHNT, CDR2 YENEEA. This CDR3 has 13 amino acids. Between the trimmed V and J ends, which lost 6 bases and 4 bases, there was a span of 12 bases. CDR3 DNA sequence: TGTGCCAGCAGTAAAACGGGACCAGAGACCCAGTACTTC. This gives the protein CASSKTGPETQYF. Drawing the rest from reference TRBV11-3 and TRBJ2-5, the complete variable domain is EAGVVQSPRYKIIEKKQPVAFWCNPISGHNTLYWYLQNLGQGPELLIRYENEEAVDDSQLPKDRFSAERLKGVDSTLKIQPAELGDSAVYLCASSKTGPETQYFGPGTRLLVL.

This clone has only a few counts. The chain carries TRBV10-3 and TRBJ1-2, with a possible D match to TRBD1 (6 bases). Germline loops: CDR1 ENHRY, CDR2 SYGVKD. CDR3 length: 12 amino acids. V dropped 11 bases and J dropped 5 bases, with 15 bases sitting between them. CDR3 sequence: CAVGPGEYGYTF. CDR3 sequence (DNA): TGTGCCGTGGGGCCAGGGGAATATGGCTACACCTTC.

This clone turned up a few times. The chain recombines TRBV4-1 with TRBJ1-5, with TRBD1 matching 9 bases. This CDR3 has 17 residues. Germline CDR1 MGHRA, CDR2 YSYEKL. After removal of 0 bases from V and 7 bases from J, the junction contained 10 bases not matched to a gene. CDR3 DNA: TGCGCCAGCAGCCAAGATTCATTCCAGACAGGGGGACAGCCCCAGCATTTT. Protein: CASSQDSFQTGGQPQHF.

The chain links TRBV7-9 to TRBJ2-5; unclear D gene. Trimming shortened V by 0 bases and J by 5 bases, and 13 bases separated the two germline ends. Germline V gene lookup returns CDR1 SEHNR and CDR2 FQNEAQ (reference sequence). The CDR3 runs to 15 residues. The CDR3 spells CASSLAHGHGETQYF. The CDR3 bases are TGTGCCAGCAGCTTAGCGCACGGGCACGGGGAGACCCAGTACTTC.

The rearrangement joins TRBV7-8 to TRBJ2-2, with D hard to call. Trimming pared 1 base from V and 4 bases from J, leaving 4 bases between. Germline V gene data show CDR1 as SGHVS and CDR2 as FQNEAQ. The CDR3 sequence is 13 residues long. The CDR3 DNA is TGTGCCAGCAGCTTAGGGCGCACCGGGGAGCTGTTTTTT. Translated: CASSLGRTGELFF.